This entry lists 13 T cell receptor beta chains sequenced from one sample in a study of molecular identifiers for immune sequencing clone quantification. TCRdb re-analysed the PCR reads in MiXCR, keeping a single row per CDR3 protein. Of about 640,000 distinct CDR3 sequences detected, just under 20% appear once; the ten largest clones hold roughly 0.85%. The specimen sequenced was naive CD8+ T cells from blood, with Jurkat cell RNA spiked in. As for subset: FACS-sorted CD8+CD4-CCR7+CD45RA+ naive T cells. The receptors were sampled from a human donor in good health. Some libraries in this study had Jurkat cell RNA spiked in.

Note on this clonotype: A junction end diverges from the germline sequence, so it may reflect a read error. The chain combines TRBV5-6 with TRBJ2-3; D uncertain. The CDR3 is made up of 16 amino acids. Germline CDR1 reads SGHDT; CDR2 reads YYEEEE. CDR3 in DNA: TGTGCCAACAGCTTGGCTGGCGGCAGCAACACAGATACGCAGTATTTT. Amino acids: CANSLAGGSNTDTQYF. The full variable domain, with the rest looked up from reference TRBV5-6 and TRBJ2-3, is DAGVTQSPTHLIKTRGQQVTLRCSPKSGHDTVSWYQQALGQGPQFIFQYYEEEERQRGNFPDRFSGHQFPNYSSELNVNALLLGDSALYLCANSLAGGSNTDTQYFGPGTRLTVL.

This clonotype was recorded at least ten times. The chain employs TRBV7-6 and TRBJ1-1; no clear D. Trimming stripped 3 bases from V and 2 bases from J, with 10 bases between. The CDR3 runs 14 residues. CDR1 and CDR2 (germline): SGHVS, FNYEAQ. CDR3 protein: CASSLTARNTEAFF. The CDR3 nucleotides are TGTGCCAGCAGCTTGACGGCCAGAAACACTGAAGCTTTCTTT.

This clonotype was picked up many times. This rearrangement joins TRBV12-3 or TRBV12-4 to TRBJ2-5, with 8 bases identical to TRBD2. The CDR3 spans 15 residues. The trim removed 4 bases at V and 1 base at J, leaving 5 bases unmatched. Written as DNA, the CDR3 is TGTGCCAGCAGTTCTCCGGGACTAGGCCAAGAGACCCAGTACTTC. Its translation is CASSSPGLGQETQYF.

This clonotype was observed at least ten times. CDR3 amino acids: CASKGLAEAYEQYF. CDR3 sequence (DNA): TGCGCCAGCAAAGGACTAGCCGAAGCCTACGAGCAGTACTTC. The chain employs TRBV5-1 and TRBJ2-7; TRBD2 agrees at 8 bases. Losses at the gene ends were 6 bases for V and 2 bases for J; bases not matched to a gene: 7. Germline CDR1 is SGHRS and CDR2 is YFSETQ. CDR3 length: 14 residues. Full variable domain (remainder filled in from reference TRBV5-1 and TRBJ2-7): KAGVTQTPRYLIKTRGQQVTLSCSPISGHRSVSWYQQTPGQGLQFLFEYFSETQRNKGNFPGRFSGRQFSNSRSEMNVSTLELGDSALYLCASKGLAEAYEQYFGPGTRLTVT.

This clonotype was counted ten times or more. The genes are TRBV5-1 and TRBJ2-3; 11 bases align to TRBD1. This CDR3 region has 16 residues. Germline loops: CDR1 SGHRS, CDR2 YFSETQ. The trim removed 0 bases at V and 0 bases at J, leaving 0 bases unmatched. CDR3 nucleotide sequence: TGCGCCAGCAGCTTGGGGACAGGGGGCAGCACAGATACGCAGTATTTT. The encoded protein is CASSLGTGGSTDTQYF.

This clonotype was seen at least ten times. Here the CDR3 reads CSVRWGPDSPLHF. DNA for the CDR3: TGCAGCGTTAGATGGGGGCCGGATTCACCCCTCCACTTT. The V gene is TRBV29-1, the J gene TRBJ1-6; tentatively, D is TRBD1 (6 bases). V gave up 5 bases and J gave up 8 bases, with 13 bases separating them. Germline lookup yields CDR1 SQVTM and CDR2 ANQGSEA. This CDR3 region has 13 residues. Full variable domain (outside the CDR3, taken from reference TRBV29-1 and TRBJ1-6): SAVISQKPSRDICQRGTSLTIQCQVDSQVTMMFWYRQQPGQSLTLIATANQGSEATYESGFVIDKFPISRPNLTFSTLTVSNMSPEDSSIYLCSVRWGPDSPLHFGNGTRLTVT.

V gene TRBV30 combines with J gene TRBJ2-6; D remains ambiguous. The CDR3 extends over 14 amino acids. With 1 base removed from V and 4 bases from J, the gap between germline ends came to 8 bases. In germline, CDR1 is GTSNPN, CDR2 SVGIG (reference sequence). CDR3 loop: CAWSGAAGANVLTF. The CDR3 nucleotides are TGTGCCTGGAGTGGGGCAGCGGGGGCCAACGTCCTGACTTTC.

This clonotype was counted only a few times. The junction differs from germline at one of its ends, possibly a read error. The V call is TRBV28, the J call TRBJ2-7; tentatively, D is TRBD1 (5 bases). This CDR3 spans 14 amino acids. CDR1 MDHEN and CDR2 SYDVKM come from the germline V gene. Written as DNA, the CDR3 is TGTGCCAGCAGTTTAGTAGGGGCATCCTGCGAGCAGTACTTC. Translation gives CASSLVGASCEQYF.

The gene calls are TRBV11-2 and TRBJ2-7; possible D gene TRBD2, 5 bases. The CDR3 spans 14 residues. Trimming removed 3 bases from V and 3 bases from J, with 12 bases in between. Per the germline V gene, CDR1 is SGHAT and CDR2 is FQNNGV. The CDR3 DNA reads as TGTGCCAGCAGCTTCACGGGGTCCCACTACGAGCAGTACTTC. Amino acids: CASSFTGSHYEQYF.

As for this clonotype: At one end the junction does not follow the germline gene, possibly because of a read error. The CDR3 protein is CASSFRGYERYF. The CDR3 DNA follows: TGTGCCAGCAGTTTTAGGGGGTATGAGCGGTACTTC. The rearrangement links TRBV7-9 to TRBJ2-7; possibly TRBD1 for D (6 bases). From germline, CDR1 is SEHNR and CDR2 FQNEAQ (reference sequence). The CDR3 is 12 residues long.

As for this clonotype: A much larger clone is a single base away; this may be a read error. The chain is built from TRBV2 and TRBJ2-7, with D perhaps TRBD1 (5 bases). This CDR3 is 13 amino acids long. Germline lookup yields CDR1 SNHLY and CDR2 FYNNEI. Here the CDR3 reads CVSSDRRDYEQYF. CDR3 nucleotides: TGTGTCAGCAGTGATCGCAGGGACTACGAGCAGTACTTC.

This clonotype was observed many times. The chain employs TRBV20-1 and TRBJ2-5; 8 nucleotides align to TRBD1. The CDR3 length is 16 residues. Losses at the gene ends were 0 bases for V and 0 bases for J; bases not matched to a gene: 6. The germline V gene has CDR1 DFQATT and CDR2 SNEGSKA (reference sequence). The CDR3 DNA reads TGCAGTGCTAGAGATACGGGACAGGTATACCAAGAGACCCAGTACTTC. Protein product: CSARDTGQVYQETQYF.

Points on this clonotype: A much larger clone differs from this one at a single base, so this may be a read error. The chain couples TRBV28 to TRBJ2-3, with TRBD2 identical over 8 bases. The CDR3 loop spans 16 amino acids. Germline assignment: CDR1 MDHEN and CDR2 SYDVKM. Germline trimming cut 3 bases from V and 3 bases from J; bases unmatched to any gene: 8. The DNA for the CDR3 is TGTGCCAGCAGTTTGTTAGCGGGAAGTGGTACAGATACGCAGTATTTT. Protein: CASSLLAGSGTDTQYF.